One T cell receptor (beta chain) is described in this entry. No cognate antigen has been identified for it. Base-call qualities are not available, and no considerably larger clone is one nucleotide away. The data belong to a study of OX40 agonist ivuxolimab in advanced cancers. About the investigation overall: Ivuxolimab was an agonistic, fully human IgG2 monoclonal antibody directed against OX40 (CD134), a costimulatory receptor. Intravenous ivuxolimab was administered to patients every 2 weeks at six dose levels: 0.01, 0.1, 0.3, 1.5, 3 and 10 mg/kg. Among the 50 to 55 dose-escalation patients, 19 had hepatocellular carcinoma, roughly 15 melanoma, 9 renal cell carcinoma and 9 head and neck cancer. The dose-escalation cohort was approximately 83% male with a mean age of around 64 years, ranging from roughly 23 to 90. Prior anti-PD-1, anti-PD-L1 or anti-CTLA-4 therapy was permitted, and about two fifths of dose-escalation patients had received checkpoint inhibitors. Partial responses occurred in three dose-escalation patients: two with cutaneous melanoma and one with hepatocellular carcinoma. The point of sequencing TCRbeta in the periphery was to test whether ivuxolimab changed TCR sequence diversity and drove clonal T-cell expansion. The monotherapy dose-escalation portion (N of about 50 patients) of the phase I ivuxolimab trial is reported in the paper.

The trial excluded patients who had a history of autoimmune disease or who were on systemic immunosuppression. Peripheral blood for TCR sequencing was collected from all dose cohorts at baseline, on cycle 4 day 1, and on cycle 7 day 1. Samples came from an open-label, multicenter, first-in-human phase I dose-escalation trial of ivuxolimab. Adults with locally advanced or metastatic melanoma, renal cell carcinoma, hepatocellular carcinoma or head and neck squamous cell carcinoma were enrolled in the trial. CD4+ and CD8+ T cells were sorted separately from peripheral blood before TCR sequencing. For sequencing of the TCRbeta CDR3 region, genomic DNA was extracted from the sorted cells. The immunoSEQ Assay was used to sequence the TCRbeta CDR3 regions. This immuneACCESS table, as held by TCRdb, lists in-frame sequences with V and J called but not all clones. Of the missing ones, under half trace to an unresolved V gene in checked studies; the others have no known cause. This sample has approximately 76,000 clones in its table, and 75% to 90% of those were observed once. Roughly 5.5% of the sample is in the top ten clones.

General findings and caveats noted by the study authors: At doses of 0.1 to 3.0 mg/kg, clonal expansion of both CD4+ and CD8+ T cells in blood was seen between baseline and week 6. The antigen specificity of the peripheral T cells that underwent clonal expansion was not determined. After ivuxolimab, CD8+ T cells had more expanded clones than CD4+ T cells on average. Low levels of normalized T-cell clonal expansion were also seen in some patients who did not respond. In the 0.1-3.0 mg/kg groups, partial responders had among the lowest normalized peripheral clonal expansion, particularly in CD8+ T cells.

As encoded in the germline V gene (reference sequence), CDR1 is LNHDA while CDR2 is SQIVND. Reading from cysteine to phenylalanine, the CDR3 counts 14 amino acids. Only the CDR3 portion is preserved as DNA: 42 bases, with reading frame beginning at the first base. In this chain, TRBV19 is recombined with TRBJ2-5; a tentative D match to TRBD1 spans 5 bases. The DNA end is more similar to TRBJ2-7, so the J call may be wrong. This receptor was obtained from an adult with an advanced solid tumor such as melanoma, head and neck, liver or kidney cancer. The specimen was CD4+ or CD8+ T cells sorted from blood, collected in a trial of the OX40 agonist ivuxolimab. CDR3 protein: CASTRRQGSYEQYF. The DNA sequence is as follows: TGTGCCAGTACAAGAAGGCAGGGTAGCTACGAGCAGTACTTC.